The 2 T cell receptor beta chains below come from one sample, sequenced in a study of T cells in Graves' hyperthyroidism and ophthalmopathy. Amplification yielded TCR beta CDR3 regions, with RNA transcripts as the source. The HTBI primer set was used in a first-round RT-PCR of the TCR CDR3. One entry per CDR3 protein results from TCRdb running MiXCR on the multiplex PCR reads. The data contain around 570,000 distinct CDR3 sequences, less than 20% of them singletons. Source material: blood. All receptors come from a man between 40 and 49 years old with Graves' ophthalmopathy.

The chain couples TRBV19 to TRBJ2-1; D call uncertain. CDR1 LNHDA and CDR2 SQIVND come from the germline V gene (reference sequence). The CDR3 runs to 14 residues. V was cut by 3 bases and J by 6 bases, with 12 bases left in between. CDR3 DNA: TGTGCCAGTAGTATTACGGGTGGATTCAATGAGCAGTTCTTC. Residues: CASSITGGFNEQFF.

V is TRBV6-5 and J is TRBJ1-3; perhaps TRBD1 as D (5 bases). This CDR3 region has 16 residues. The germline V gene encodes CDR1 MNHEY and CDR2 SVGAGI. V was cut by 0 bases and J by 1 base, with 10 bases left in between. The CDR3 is CASSYSIGGSGNTIYF. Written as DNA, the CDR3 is TGTGCCAGCAGTTACTCGATCGGGGGGTCTGGAAACACCATATATTTT.